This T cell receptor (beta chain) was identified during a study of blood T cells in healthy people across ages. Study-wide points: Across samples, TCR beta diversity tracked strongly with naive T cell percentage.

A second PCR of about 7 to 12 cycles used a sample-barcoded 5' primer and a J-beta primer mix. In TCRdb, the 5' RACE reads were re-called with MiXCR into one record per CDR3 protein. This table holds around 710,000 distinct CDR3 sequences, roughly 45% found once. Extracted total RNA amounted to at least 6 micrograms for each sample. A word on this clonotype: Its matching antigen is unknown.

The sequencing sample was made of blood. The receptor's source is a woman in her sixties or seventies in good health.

The CDR3 sequence: CASSSEDYTHNEQYF. In DNA, the CDR3 is TGTGCCAGCAGTTCCGAGGACTACACCCACAATGAGCAGTACTTC. The chain is built from TRBV12-3 or TRBV12-4 and TRBJ2-7; tentatively, D is TRBD2 (6 bases). The V gene lost 4 bases and the J gene lost 7 bases, with 20 bases spanning the gap. The CDR3 spans 15 residues.